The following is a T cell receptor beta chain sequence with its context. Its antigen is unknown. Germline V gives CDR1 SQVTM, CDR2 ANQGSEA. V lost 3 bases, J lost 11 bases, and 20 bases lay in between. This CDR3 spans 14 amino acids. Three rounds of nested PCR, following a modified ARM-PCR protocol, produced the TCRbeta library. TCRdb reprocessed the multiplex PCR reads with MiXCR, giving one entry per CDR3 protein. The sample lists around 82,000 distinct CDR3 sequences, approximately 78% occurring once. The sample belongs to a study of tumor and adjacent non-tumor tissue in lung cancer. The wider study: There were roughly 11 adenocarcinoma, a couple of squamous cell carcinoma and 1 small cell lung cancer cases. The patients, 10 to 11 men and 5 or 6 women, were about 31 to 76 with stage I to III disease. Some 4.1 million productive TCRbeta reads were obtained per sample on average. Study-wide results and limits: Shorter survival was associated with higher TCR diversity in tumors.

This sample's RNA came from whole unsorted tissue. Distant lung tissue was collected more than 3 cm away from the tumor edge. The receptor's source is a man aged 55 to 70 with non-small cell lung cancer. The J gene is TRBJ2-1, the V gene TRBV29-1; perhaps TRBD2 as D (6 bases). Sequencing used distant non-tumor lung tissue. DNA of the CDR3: TGCAGCGTTGAGCTACTAGCTGGCGTGAATAAGCAGTTCTTC. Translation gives CSVELLAGVNKQFF.